This T cell receptor beta chain was documented in a study of shared clonotypes between healthy human individuals. Naive CD4+ cells were CD45RA-selected; the remaining cells were memory. In the sorted-subset replicate PCRs, 150 to 200 ng DNA, around 30,000 T cell genomes, was used. The data were produced by immunoSEQ multiplex PCR, yet TCRdb's version contains in-frame clones alone and is incomplete. The repertoire includes about 670,000 clones, around 72% of them detected once, and 1.8% sits in the top ten. This clone was recorded only once. Its antigen remains unidentified. Losses at the gene ends were 4 bases for V and 2 bases for J; bases not matched to a gene: 19. The CDR3 spans 21 residues. Germline-derived CDR1 and CDR2 are SGHRS and YFSETQ. Overall study results and limits: At large depth, rarefaction still showed sorted-subset sequencing to be incomplete.

Sequencing was done on a sample of memory CD4+ T cells sorted from blood. Subset here: CD45RA-negative fraction. This chain joins TRBV5-1 and TRBJ2-6, with 9 positions matching TRBD2. The sequence derives from a young woman in good health. CDR3 coding DNA: TGCGCCAGCAGCCGTCAGGGTGGCCCAGCCTTAGCGGGAGCTGGGGCCAACGTCCTGACTTTC. It encodes CASSRQGGPALAGAGANVLTF.